The 18 T cell receptor beta chains presented below share a single source sample, sequenced in a study of blood T cell repertoires in COVID-19. Sequenced by immunoSEQ multiplex PCR; TCRdb stores in-frame clones only, minus some. The data contain roughly 120,000 clones, about nine tenths of them singletons. The source material was peripheral blood. The receptors derive from a man aged 55 to 70 with COVID-19, enrolled during active disease.

The V gene is TRBV20-1, the J gene TRBJ2-7, with 8 bases matching TRBD1. Germline V gene data show CDR1 as DFQATT and CDR2 as SNEGSKA (reference sequence). With 3 bases clipped from V and 3 bases from J, the junction kept 4 bases outside the gene matches. The CDR3 length is 13 residues. CDR3 nucleotide sequence: TGCAGTGCTAGTGGACAGGGTTTCTACGAGCAGTACTTC. Its protein is CSASGQGFYEQYF.

The chain joins TRBV27 to TRBJ1-6; D ambiguous. V was pared by 10 bases and J by 11 bases, with 6 bases between. CDR1 and CDR2 from the germline V gene are MNHEY and SMNVEV (reference sequence). The CDR3 spans 9 residues. The CDR3, as DNA: TGTGCCAAGACAACACCCCTCCACTTT. Translating it yields CAKTTPLHF.

The V gene is TRBV6-2 or TRBV6-3, the J gene TRBJ2-7; a weak D match, TRBD1 (6 bases). The CDR3 sequence is 16 residues long. CDR1 is MNHEY and CDR2 is SVGEGT in the germline V gene. V was shortened by 2 bases and J by 0 bases, with 14 bases between the two germline ends. The CDR3 coding sequence is TGTGCCAGCAGTTACACCATGGCAGGGGTCTCCTACGAGCAGTACTTC. It translates to CASSYTMAGVSYEQYF.

The gene calls are TRBV3-1 (or the pseudogene TRBV3-2) and TRBJ1-2, with D uncertain. The CDR3 spans 15 residues. The germline V and J ends were trimmed by 0 bases and 3 bases, with 11 bases remaining between them. CDR1 and CDR2 from the germline V gene are LGHDT and YNNKEL (reference sequence). In nucleotides, the CDR3 is TGTGCCAGCAGCCAAGATTTTTTGTCAGACTATGGCTACACCTTC. The encoded protein is CASSQDFLSDYGYTF.

This clone was recorded only once. CDR3 bases: TGTGCCAGCAGTGACCTCCTCCGAGAGACCCAGTACTTC. Protein product: CASSDLLRETQYF. The rearrangement uses TRBV2 and TRBJ2-5; D not certain. V dropped 3 bases and J dropped 4 bases, with 9 bases sitting between them. The CDR3 runs 13 residues. Germline V gene lookup returns CDR1 SNHLY and CDR2 FYNNEI.

The chain joins TRBV19 to TRBJ1-1; no definite D call. The CDR3 loop spans 14 amino acids. V gave up 6 bases and J gave up 1 base, with 12 bases separating them. CDR1 and CDR2 (germline): LNHDA, SQIVND (reference sequence). CDR3 DNA: TGTGCCAGTAGCCCTAGCGGTTCGAACACTGAAGCTTTCTTT. Residues: CASSPSGSNTEAFF.

The chain carries TRBV5-3 and TRBJ2-7, with D possibly matching TRBD1 (5 bases). TRBV5-3 has ORF status, its function being uncertain. V lost 2 bases and J lost 3, with 15 bases in between. The CDR3 has 15 amino acids. In DNA, the CDR3 is TGTGCCAGAAGCTTTGGGCAGGGAAGGGGCTACGAGCAGTACTTC. Residues: CARSFGQGRGYEQYF.

V and J are TRBV2 and TRBJ2-5; D uncertain. The germline V and J ends were trimmed by 5 bases and 1 base, with 8 bases remaining between them. Looked up from germline, CDR1 is SNHLY and CDR2 is FYNNEI. CDR3 length: 13 amino acids. This CDR3 is CASSPDSQETQYF. In nucleotides, the CDR3 is TGTGCCAGCAGTCCCGACTCCCAAGAGACCCAGTACTTC.

The V and J genes are TRBV15 and TRBJ2-2, with 7 bases aligning to TRBD1. The germline V gene encodes CDR1 LNHNV and CDR2 YYDKDF (reference sequence). The junction had 7 bases not matched to a gene; V was cut back by 5 bases and J by 1 base. The CDR3 extends over 16 amino acids. The CDR3 DNA reads TGTGCCACCAGCCCGTGGGGACAGAAGAACACCGGGGAGCTGTTTTTT. Encoded protein: CATSPWGQKNTGELFF.

V gene TRBV5-4 combines with J gene TRBJ2-2; 11 bases align to TRBD2. CDR3 length: 16 residues. The J segment lost 4 bases and the V segment lost 4 bases, leaving 6 bases of the junction unmatched. Germline CDR1 reads SGHNT; CDR2 reads YYREEE (reference sequence). The CDR3: CASSVAGGFSTGELFF. As DNA, the CDR3 is TGTGCCAGCAGCGTAGCGGGAGGGTTCTCCACCGGGGAGCTGTTTTTT.

The chain joins TRBV29-1 to TRBJ2-1; TRBD2 matches 7 bases. Germline V gene data show CDR1 as SQVTM and CDR2 as ANQGSEA. The CDR3 sequence is 13 residues long. The CDR3 region is CGATSRIYNEQFF. In DNA form, the CDR3 reads TGCGGGGCGACTAGCCGGATCTACAATGAGCAGTTCTTC.

The chain couples TRBV6-5 to TRBJ1-1, with 7 bases lining up with TRBD1. CDR1 MNHEY and CDR2 SVGAGI come from the germline V gene. Trimming cost V 5 bases and J 11 bases; bases outside gene matches: 8. The length of the CDR3 is 12 residues. The CDR3 reads CASSPTTGAAFF. In nucleotides, the CDR3 is TGTGCCAGCAGTCCAACCACAGGGGCGGCTTTCTTT.

The V call is TRBV6-5, the J call TRBJ1-1; TRBD1 aligns across 7 bases. Unmatched junction bases numbered 6, after V lost 0 bases and J lost 2 bases. The CDR3 is made up of 16 amino acids. Germline lookup yields CDR1 MNHEY and CDR2 SVGAGI. As DNA, the CDR3 is TGTGCCAGCAGTTACTCCCTGACAGGGCCAAACACTGAAGCTTTCTTT. Translating gives CASSYSLTGPNTEAFF.

The chain carries TRBV19 and TRBJ1-2; unclear D gene. The CDR3 has 16 residues. V was pared by 0 bases and J by 6 bases, with 17 bases between. Germline V gives CDR1 LNHDA, CDR2 SQIVND (reference sequence). For the CDR3, the DNA is TGTGCCAGTAGTATAGATCGGTCACAGAACCTCCATGGCTACACCTTC. Protein: CASSIDRSQNLHGYTF.

This rearrangement joins TRBV12-3 or TRBV12-4 to TRBJ1-2; a weak D match, TRBD1 (6 bases). The CDR3 runs 11 residues. V was clipped by 7 bases and J by 8 bases, with 11 bases between them. CDR3 DNA sequence: TGTGCCAGCACCTTGAGGGGGGGCTACACCTTC. This codes for CASTLRGGYTF.

V is TRBV19 and J is TRBJ1-1; D gene ambiguous. V was trimmed by 7 bases and J by 7 bases, leaving 13 bases between them. The germline V gene encodes CDR1 LNHDA and CDR2 SQIVND (reference sequence). There are 12 residues in the CDR3. The CDR3 DNA is TGTGCCAGTAATCCCGGACGGGATGAAGCTTTCTTT. Amino acid sequence: CASNPGRDEAFF.

This clone was observed once. The J gene is TRBJ1-2, the V gene TRBV5-1, with D maybe TRBD1 (6 bases). V was shortened by 3 bases and J by 4 bases, with 16 bases between the two germline ends. The CDR3 is 15 amino acids. Germline V gene lookup returns CDR1 SGHRS and CDR2 YFSETQ. The DNA for the CDR3 is TGCGCCAGCAGCTCTGACAGGTTTGTTGGCTATGGCTACACCTTC. This codes for CASSSDRFVGYGYTF.

This clone was detected once. The chain couples TRBV19 to TRBJ2-3, with TRBD1 matching 12 bases. With 3 bases clipped from V and 6 bases from J, the junction kept 1 base outside the gene matches. The germline V gene has CDR1 LNHDA and CDR2 SQIVND (reference sequence). There are 14 residues in the CDR3. In DNA, the CDR3 is TGTGCCAGTAGTATGGGGACAGGGGGCGATACGCAGTATTTT. This sequence encodes CASSMGTGGDTQYF.